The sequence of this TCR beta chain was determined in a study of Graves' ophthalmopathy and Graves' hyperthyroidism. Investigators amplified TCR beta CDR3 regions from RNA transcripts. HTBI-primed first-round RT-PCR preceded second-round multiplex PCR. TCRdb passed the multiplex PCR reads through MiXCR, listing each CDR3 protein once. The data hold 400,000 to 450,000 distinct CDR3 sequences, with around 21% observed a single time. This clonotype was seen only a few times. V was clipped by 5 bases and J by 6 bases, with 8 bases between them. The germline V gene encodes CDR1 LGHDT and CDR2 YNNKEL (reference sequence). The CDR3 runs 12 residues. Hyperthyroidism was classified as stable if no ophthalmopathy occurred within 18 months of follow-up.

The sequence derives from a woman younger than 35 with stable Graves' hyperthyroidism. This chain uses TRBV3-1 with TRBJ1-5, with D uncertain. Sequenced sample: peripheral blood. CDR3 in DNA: TGTGCCAGCAGCGGTTTTGGTCAGCCCCAGCATTTT. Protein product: CASSGFGQPQHF.